This T cell receptor beta chain comes out of a study of cytomegalovirus exposure and HLA in healthy donors. Study-wide points: After further analysis at a later stage, 16,951 TCR beta sequences were associated with HLA alleles at 0.05 false discovery rate. Most subjects had HLA-A and HLA-B alleles reportedly predicted accurately by TCR beta sequences. Most TCR sequences were rare, but some public TCRs occurred in many donors. What a later analysis reportedly showed was that an Asian-associated ancestry cluster had fewer N-insertions than the 666-donor mean.

This CDR3 is built from 15 residues. V was cut by 7 bases and J by 2 bases, with 15 bases left in between. Germline CDR1 SGDLS, CDR2 YYNGEE. As concerns this clone: Its cognate antigen is unknown.

The PCR ran on 60 Vbeta and 13 Jbeta primers. The table came from immunoSEQ multiplex PCR; TCRdb's copy has only in-frame clones and leaves some out. The sample records 150,000 to 160,000 clones, about four fifths being singletons. V and J are TRBV9 and TRBJ2-2; the D gene is possibly TRBD1 (7 bases). The specimen was PBMCs. This sequence was found in a man aged 18 to 29 in good health and CMV-seronegative. The CDR3 region is CASSGGNSNTGELFF. DNA of the CDR3: TGTGCCAGCTCAGGGGGGAACAGCAACACCGGGGAGCTGTTTTTT.